This TCR beta chain was identified during a study of blood T cell repertoires in COVID-19. Looking at the study overall: PBMCs, B-cell-depleted T cells, or T cells were the source of the cDNA or gDNA that made up the material.

The CDR3 runs to 19 residues. V lost 0 bases, J lost 5 bases, and 28 bases lay in between. CDR1 GTSNPN and CDR2 SVGIG come from the germline V gene (reference sequence). Donors in Cohort 3 counted as recovered after two negative PCRs, clearance, or symptom resolution. Original data processing: The authors estimated nucleated cell counts from reference gene primer amplification. Data came from immunoSEQ multiplex PCR; TCRdb stores just in-frame clones and leaves some out. V and J calls and clone size are as listed in that table; D and trimming were resolved from the DNA. The table shows a few hundred thousand clones, with roughly 87% occurring only once.

Source material: PBMCs or T cells enriched from blood (not recorded which). The chain couples TRBV30 to TRBJ1-1; tentatively, D is TRBD1 (6 bases). The receptor comes from a woman aged 30 to 39 who had recovered from COVID-19. The CDR3 DNA follows: TGTGCCTGGAGTGTAGAGAGGAGCGTCGGGATCAGGGGAAAGACTGAAGCTTTCTTT. Translated: CAWSVERSVGIRGKTEAFF.